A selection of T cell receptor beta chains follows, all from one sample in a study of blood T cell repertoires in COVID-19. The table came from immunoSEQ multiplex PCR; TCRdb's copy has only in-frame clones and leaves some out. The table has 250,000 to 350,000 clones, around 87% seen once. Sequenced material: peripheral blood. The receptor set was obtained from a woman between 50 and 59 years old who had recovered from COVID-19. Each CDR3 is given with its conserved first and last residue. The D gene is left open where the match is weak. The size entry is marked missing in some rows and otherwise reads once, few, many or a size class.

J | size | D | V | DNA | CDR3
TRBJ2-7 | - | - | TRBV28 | TGTGCCAGCAGTGCTGACACCTACGAGCAGTACTTC | CASSADTYEQYF
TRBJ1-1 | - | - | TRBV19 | TGTGCCAGTGCAGACGGAGGCAGGGGCCGCCGGAACACTGAAGCTTTCTTT | CASADGGRGRRNTEAFF
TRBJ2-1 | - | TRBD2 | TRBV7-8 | TGTGCCAGCAGCCCGACTAGCGGGGTTATGATGGAGCAGTTCTTC | CASSPTSGVMMEQFF
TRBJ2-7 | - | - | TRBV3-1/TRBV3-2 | TGTGCCAGCAGCCAGGGCGGAGGAAGCTACGAGCAGCACTTC | CASSQGGGSYEQHF
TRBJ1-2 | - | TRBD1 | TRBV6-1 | TGTGCCAGCACACGGACAGGCGGTAATGGCTACACCTTC | CASTRTGGNGYTF
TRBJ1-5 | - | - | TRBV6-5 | TGTGCCAGCAGTCGACAGGGCAATCAGCCCCAGCATTTT | CASSRQGNQPQHF
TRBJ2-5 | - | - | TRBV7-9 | TGTGCCAGCAGCTCCAGGGCGGGAAAAGAGACCCAGTACTTC | CASSSRAGKETQYF
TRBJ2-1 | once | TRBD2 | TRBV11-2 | TGTGCCAGCAGCATAGGGGGGACTAGCAATGAGCAGTTCTTC | CASSIGGTSNEQFF
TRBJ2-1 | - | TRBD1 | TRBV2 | TGTGCCAGCATCGGACAGGGGTACAATGAGCAGTTCTTC | CASIGQGYNEQFF
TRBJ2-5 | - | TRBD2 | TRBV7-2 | TGTGCCAGCAGCCCTAGCGGGGGGTACCAAGAGACCCAGTACTTC | CASSPSGGYQETQYF
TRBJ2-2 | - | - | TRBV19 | TGTGCCAGTAGTACAGGGAACACCGGGGAGCTGTTTTTT | CASSTGNTGELFF
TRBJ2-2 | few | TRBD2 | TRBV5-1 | TGCGCCAGCACCCTAGCGGAGACCTTCAGTGCCACCGGGGAGCTGTTTTTT | CASTLAETFSATGELFF
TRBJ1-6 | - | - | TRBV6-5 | TGTGCCAGCTGGGACAATAATTCACCCCTCCACTTT | CASWDNNSPLHF
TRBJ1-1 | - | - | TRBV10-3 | TGTGCCATCAGTAATACAGGGTCGAACACTGAAGCTTTCTTT | CAISNTGSNTEAFF
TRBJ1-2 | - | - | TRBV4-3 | TGCGCCAGCAGCCAAGTTCTATCCCAGGCAGGGGATGGCTACACCTTC | CASSQVLSQAGDGYTF
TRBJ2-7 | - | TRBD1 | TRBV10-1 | TGCGCCAGCACCTTAGGACAGGGCAAGCGTCTCGAGCAGTACTTC | CASTLGQGKRLEQYF
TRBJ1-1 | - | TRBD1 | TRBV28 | TGTGCCAGCAGTTTAACCGGGACAGCTAACACTGAAGCTTTCTTT | CASSLTGTANTEAFF
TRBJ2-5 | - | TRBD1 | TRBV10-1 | TGCGCCAGCAGCACAGGGGGCATGGAGACCCAGTACTTC | CASSTGGMETQYF
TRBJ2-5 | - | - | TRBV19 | TGTGCCAGTAGTATGTCTGGCGAGACCCAGTACTTC | CASSMSGETQYF
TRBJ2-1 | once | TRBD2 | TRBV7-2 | TGTGCCAGCAGCTCGACTAGCGGGAGGGATGGTGAGCAGTTCTTC | CASSSTSGRDGEQFF
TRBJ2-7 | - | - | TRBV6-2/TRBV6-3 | TGTGCCAGCAGTTACGGTGCAGAGGTCGACGAGCAGTACTTC | CASSYGAEVDEQYF
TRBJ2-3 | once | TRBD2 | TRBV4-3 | TGCGCCAGCAGCCAAGATCGGCTAGCGGGGAAATCGTATTTT | CASSQDRLAGKSYF
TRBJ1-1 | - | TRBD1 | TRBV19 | TGTGCCAGTAGTCCACAGGGGGCTGGAACTGAAGCTTTCTTT | CASSPQGAGTEAFF
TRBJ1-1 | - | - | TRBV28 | TGTGCCAGCAGCCAGGGCGGGGCAGTGAACACTGAAGCTTTCTTT | CASSQGGAVNTEAFF
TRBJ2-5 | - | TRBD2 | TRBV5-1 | TGCGCCAGCAGCTTGGTGATAGCGGGAGGTGGGGAGACCCAGTACTTC | CASSLVIAGGGETQYF
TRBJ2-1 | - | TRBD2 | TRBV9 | TGTGCCAGCAGCGTCCAATCCGGGACTAGCGGGAGGTTAAATGAGCAGTTCTTC | CASSVQSGTSGRLNEQFF
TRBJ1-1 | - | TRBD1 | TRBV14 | TGTGCCAGCAGTCCTATCCGGGACAGCAACACTGAAGCTTTCTTT | CASSPIRDSNTEAFF
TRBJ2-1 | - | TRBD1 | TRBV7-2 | TGTGCCAGCGCTACAGGGGGCTCTCTCAATGAGCAGTTCTTC | CASATGGSLNEQFF
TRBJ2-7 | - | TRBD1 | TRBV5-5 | TGTGCCAGCAGCTTGGGGACCCGGGACAGAAGCTCCAGATATCGCTACGAGCAGTACTTC | CASSLGTRDRSSRYRYEQYF
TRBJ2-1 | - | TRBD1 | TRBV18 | TGTGCCAGCTCCCTCGGACAGGGGGCGGAAGAGCAGTTCTTC | CASSLGQGAEEQFF
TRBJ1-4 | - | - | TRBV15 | TGTGCCACCAGCAGAGAGTCCCGGGGGGCCCGGGAAAAACTGTTTTTT | CATSRESRGAREKLFF
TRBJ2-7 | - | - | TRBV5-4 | TGTGCCAGCAGCGCCGCGGGGAAACCCTACGAGCAGTACTTC | CASSAAGKPYEQYF
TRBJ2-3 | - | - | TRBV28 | TGTGCCAGCGCTGGTGGCGGGGGCCTAAGAACAGATACGCAGTATTTT | CASAGGGGLRTDTQYF
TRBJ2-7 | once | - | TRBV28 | TGTGCCAGCAGTTTTCGACGGAGGGGTATCTACGAGCAGTACTTC | CASSFRRRGIYEQYF
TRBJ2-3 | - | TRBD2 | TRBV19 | TGTGCCAGTAGTCCCAAGACTAGCGGGGTTACAGATACGCAGTATTTT | CASSPKTSGVTDTQYF
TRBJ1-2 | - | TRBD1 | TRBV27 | TGTGCCAGCAGACCGACAGGGGGAATGGATGGCTACACCTTC | CASRPTGGMDGYTF
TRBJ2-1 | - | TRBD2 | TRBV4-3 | TGCGCCAGCAGCCAAGATATAGCGGGAGAGGTCGATGAGCAGTTCTTC | CASSQDIAGEVDEQFF
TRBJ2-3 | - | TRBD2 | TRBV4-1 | TGCGCCAGCAGCCAAGCGACTAGCGGTACAGATACGCAGTATTTT | CASSQATSGTDTQYF
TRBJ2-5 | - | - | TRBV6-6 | TGTGCCACTCGGTCAGGGGCTCAGACCCAGTACTTC | CATRSGAQTQYF
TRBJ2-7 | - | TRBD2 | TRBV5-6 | TGTGCCAGCAGCTTGAAACTAGCGGGGGGAGGGACCTACGAGCAGTACTTC | CASSLKLAGGGTYEQYF
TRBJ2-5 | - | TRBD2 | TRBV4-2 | TGTGCCAGCAGCCCGGGACTAGCGGGATACGAGACCCAGTACTTC | CASSPGLAGYETQYF
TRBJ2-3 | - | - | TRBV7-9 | TGTGCCAGCAGCTTAGTTCCAGGGTCAGATACGCAGTATTTT | CASSLVPGSDTQYF
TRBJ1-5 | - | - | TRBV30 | TGTGCCTGGAGCCAGGGGATTCAGCCCCAGCATTTT | CAWSQGIQPQHF
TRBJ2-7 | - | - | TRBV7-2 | TGTGCCAGCAGCACCCGATCCCGGGACTACGAGCAGTACTTC | CASSTRSRDYEQYF
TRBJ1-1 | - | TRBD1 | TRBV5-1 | TGCGCCAGCAGCCCGGTGGGACAGGGTGGCACTGAAGCTTTCTTT | CASSPVGQGGTEAFF
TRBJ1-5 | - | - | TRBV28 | TGTGCCAGCAGTTTGGGGGGTGGGGCCCAGCCCCAGCATTTT | CASSLGGGAQPQHF
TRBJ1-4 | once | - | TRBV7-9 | TGTGCCAGCAGCTTTGTAGCTAATGAAAAACTGTTTTTT | CASSFVANEKLFF
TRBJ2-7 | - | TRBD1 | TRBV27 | TGTGCCAGCAGTGACAGGGTCCCCTACGAGCAGTACTTC | CASSDRVPYEQYF
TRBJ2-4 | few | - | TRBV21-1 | TGTGCCACCCAACAGATAGCCAAAAACATTCAGTACTTC | CATQQIAKNIQYF
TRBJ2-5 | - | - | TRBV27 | TGTGCCAGCAGTTTAGGAATTACAGCCTTCCAAGAGACCCAGTACTTC | CASSLGITAFQETQYF
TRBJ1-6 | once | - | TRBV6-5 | TGTGCCAGCAGTTATACAGGATTCAATTCACCCCTCCACTTT | CASSYTGFNSPLHF
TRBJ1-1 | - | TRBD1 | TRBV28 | TGTGCCAGCAGTTTGACAGGGGTTGCTTTCTTT | CASSLTGVAFF
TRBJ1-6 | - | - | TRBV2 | TGTGCCAGCAGGGAAACAGGGCAGTGGAATTCACCCCTCCACTTT | CASRETGQWNSPLHF
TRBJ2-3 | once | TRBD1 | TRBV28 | TGTGCCAGCAGTCTCGGGACAGGGGGTACAGATACGCAGTATTTT | CASSLGTGGTDTQYF
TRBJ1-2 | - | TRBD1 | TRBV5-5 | TGTGCCAGCAGCTTCCAGGGGACAGGGTCTGGCTACACCTTC | CASSFQGTGSGYTF
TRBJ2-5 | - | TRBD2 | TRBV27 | TGTGCCAGCAGTATGGGTTGGGAGGGGGAGACCCAGTACTTC | CASSMGWEGETQYF
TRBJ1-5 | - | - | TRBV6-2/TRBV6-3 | TGTGCCAGCAGTTACGGGACACTTAGCAATCAGCCCCAGCATTTT | CASSYGTLSNQPQHF